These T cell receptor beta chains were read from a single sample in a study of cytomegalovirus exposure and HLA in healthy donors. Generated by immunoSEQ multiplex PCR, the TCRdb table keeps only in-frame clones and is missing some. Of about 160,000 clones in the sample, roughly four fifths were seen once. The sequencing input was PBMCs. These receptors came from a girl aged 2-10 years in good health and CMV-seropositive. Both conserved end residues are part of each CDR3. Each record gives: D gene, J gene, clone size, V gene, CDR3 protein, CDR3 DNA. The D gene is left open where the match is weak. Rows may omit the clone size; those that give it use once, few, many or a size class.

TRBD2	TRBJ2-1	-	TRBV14	CASSQASGGNNEQFF	TGTGCCAGCAGCCAAGCTAGCGGAGGTAACAATGAGCAGTTCTTC
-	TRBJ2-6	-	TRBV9	CASTEDWRYSGANVLTF	TGTGCCAGCACTGAAGACTGGAGATACTCTGGGGCCAACGTCCTGACTTTC
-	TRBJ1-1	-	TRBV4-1	CASSLIDSATEAFF	TGCGCCAGCAGCCTGATTGACAGCGCCACTGAAGCTTTCTTT
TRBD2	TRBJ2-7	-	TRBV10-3	CAISELAGGYEQYF	TGTGCCATCAGTGAACTAGCGGGGGGCTACGAGCAGTACTTC
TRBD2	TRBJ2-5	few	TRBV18	CASSPPGGETQYF	TGTGCCAGCTCACCACCGGGGGGGGAGACCCAGTACTTC
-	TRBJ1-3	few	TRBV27	CASSLSQGNTIYF	TGTGCCAGCAGTTTATCGCAGGGAAACACCATATATTTT
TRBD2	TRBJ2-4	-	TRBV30	CAWNTPGLAGRGIQYF	TGTGCCTGGAATACCCCGGGACTAGCGGGACGGGGCATTCAGTACTTC
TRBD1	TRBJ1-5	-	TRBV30	CAWSAQQGVGNQPQHF	TGTGCCTGGAGTGCCCAACAGGGGGTGGGCAATCAGCCCCAGCATTTT
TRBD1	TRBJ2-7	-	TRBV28	CASSPRQGLGEQYF	TGTGCCAGCAGTCCCCGACAGGGTTTGGGCGAGCAGTACTTC
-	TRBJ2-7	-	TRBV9	CASSASGIGEQYF	TGTGCCAGCAGCGCCTCAGGGATTGGCGAGCAGTACTTC
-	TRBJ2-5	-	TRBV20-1	CSAEAQETQYF	TGCAGTGCCGAAGCCCAAGAGACCCAGTACTTC
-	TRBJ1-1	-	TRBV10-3	CAIRGGGDTEAFF	TGTGCCATCAGAGGCGGGGGCGACACTGAAGCTTTCTTT
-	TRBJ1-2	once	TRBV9	CASSVTRQHGYTF	TGTGCCAGCAGCGTGACCCGACAGCATGGCTACACCTTC
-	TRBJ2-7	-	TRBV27	CASSPYRELSYEQYF	TGTGCCAGCAGTCCCTACCGGGAGTTGTCCTACGAGCAGTACTTC
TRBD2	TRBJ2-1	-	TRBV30	CAWSTRTSGPYNEQFF	TGTGCCTGGAGCACAAGGACTAGTGGTCCCTACAATGAGCAGTTCTTC
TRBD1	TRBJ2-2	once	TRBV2	CAGQGGNTGELFF	TGTGCCGGACAGGGTGGGAACACCGGGGAGCTGTTTTTT
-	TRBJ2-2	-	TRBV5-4	CASSFGLAARVGTGELFF	TGTGCCAGCAGCTTCGGTCTCGCAGCGAGAGTAGGCACCGGGGAGCTGTTTTTT
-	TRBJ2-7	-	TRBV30	CAWSDPAGYIYEQYF	TGTGCCTGGAGCGACCCCGCGGGGTATATCTACGAGCAGTACTTC
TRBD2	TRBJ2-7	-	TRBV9	CASSLREAFTGEQYF	TGTGCCAGCAGCCTCCGGGAGGCTTTTACGGGGGAGCAGTACTTC
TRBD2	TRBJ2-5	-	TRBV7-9	CASKGTSPNLTQYF	TGTGCCAGCAAGGGGACTAGTCCTAATTTGACCCAGTACTTC
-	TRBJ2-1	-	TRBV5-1	CASSLARNEQFF	TGCGCCAGCAGCTTGGCGAGGAATGAGCAGTTCTTC
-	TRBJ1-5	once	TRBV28	CASKKDSYNQPQHF	TGTGCCAGCAAAAAGGACAGCTACAATCAGCCCCAGCATTTT
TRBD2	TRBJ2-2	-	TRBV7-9	CASSLLADPTGELFF	TGTGCCAGCAGCTTACTAGCGGATCCTACCGGGGAGCTGTTTTTT
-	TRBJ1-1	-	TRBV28	CASSLPTDPNTEAFF	TGTGCCAGCAGTCTTCCAACAGACCCGAACACTGAAGCTTTCTTT
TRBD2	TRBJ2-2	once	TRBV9	CASSAASGRVGRELFF	TGTGCCAGCAGTGCGGCCAGCGGGAGGGTTGGGAGGGAGCTGTTTTTT
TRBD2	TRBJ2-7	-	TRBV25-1	CASSELGAGGPSEQYF	TGTGCCAGCAGTGAATTAGGGGCGGGAGGGCCAAGTGAGCAGTACTTC
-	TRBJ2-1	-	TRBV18	CASSPGMNEQFF	TGTGCCAGCTCACCCGGGATGAATGAGCAGTTCTTC
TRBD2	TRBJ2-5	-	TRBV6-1	CASSEGIAGGFQETQYF	TGTGCCAGCAGTGAAGGGATAGCGGGAGGGTTCCAAGAGACCCAGTACTTC